This note documents a single T cell receptor beta chain sequence. No antigen is known for it. This sample is drawn from a study of cytomegalovirus exposure and HLA in healthy donors. The CDR3 spans 14 residues. V gave up 0 bases and J gave up 5 bases, with 11 bases separating them. The germline gives CDR1 GTSNPN, CDR2 SVGIG (reference sequence). PCR was performed using 60 Vbeta and 13 Jbeta primers. Repertoires were generated with immunoSEQ multiplex PCR, while TCRdb's copy carries only in-frame clones and drops some. The sample lists around 210,000 clones; more than 75% were seen once. Broader study findings: Despite most TCR sequences being rare, some public TCRs occurred in many donors. TCR association rates varied by HLA locus in a later analysis, with DRB1 highest and HLA-C lowest. Overall, some 160 TCR beta chains were annotated as cytomegalovirus-associated.

V usage is TRBV30 and J usage is TRBJ1-5; D gene ambiguous. The sample was PBMCs. This TCR derives from a girl aged 2 to 9 in good health and CMV-seronegative. The CDR3 bases are TGTGCCTGGAGTGTGTTGGGGAGAGATCAGCCCCAGCATTTT. The encoded protein is CAWSVLGRDQPQHF.